The source of this TCR beta chain is a study of PD-L1 blockade in urothelial cancer. Study summary: Blood samples had a median of 141,255 T cells.

Profiling relied on immunoSEQ multiplex PCR, and the TCRdb table lists in-frame clones only, not all of them. The sample includes tens of thousands of clones, approximately 80% of them seen just once. V lost 0 bases to trimming and J lost 7 bases; unmatched junction nucleotides: 2. This CDR3 comprises 13 residues. Germline V gene sequence: CDR1 LGHNA, CDR2 YSLEER. Sample time point: peripheral blood 6 weeks after treatment start. There were between 1 and 8 samples from each patient, taken pretreatment and on-treatment. The chain has TRBV4-3 and TRBJ1-1; the match to TRBD1 covers 7 bases. The sample in question was PBMCs, obtained around atezolizumab (anti-PD-L1) treatment. This sequence originates from a man between 65 and 80 years old with urothelial cancer. In DNA, the CDR3 is TGCGCCAGCAGCCAAGACTGGGACAGTGAAGCTTTCTTT. Encoded protein: CASSQDWDSEAFF.